The 14 T cell receptor beta chains listed next were all sequenced from one sample in a study of regulatory T cells in long-lasting Graves disease. Arm-PCR of CDR3 regions with iRepertoire HTBI primers generated TCR beta libraries. A single record per CDR3 protein comes from TCRdb applying MiXCR to the multiplex PCR reads. The table includes 500,000 or so distinct CDR3 sequences, 15% to 20% detected once. As for time point: newly diagnosed GD, antithyroid drugs for less than 3 months. With RNA extracted from PBMCs as input, the TCR library was made. These data were likewise used in another study, on T cells in Graves' hyperthyroidism and ophthalmopathy.

Material: peripheral blood mononuclear cells (PBMCs), obtained at new diagnosis, from a patient treated with antithyroid drugs. The receptors come from a man between 40 and 49 years old with Graves disease.

There are a few counts of this clonotype. The CDR3 protein is CASSLVGGATGELFF. In nucleotides, the CDR3 is TGTGCCAGCAGCTTGGTAGGGGGGGCCACCGGGGAGCTGTTTTTT. V and J are TRBV5-5 and TRBJ2-2, with D possibly matching TRBD2 (7 bases). This CDR3 is 15 amino acids long. Germline V gives CDR1 SGHKS, CDR2 YYEKEE (reference sequence). V lost 0 bases and J lost 4, with 10 bases in between.

This clonotype has just one count. It differs at one base from a far larger clone, so likely a read error. The chain's CDR3 is CASGPNEQFF. For the CDR3, the DNA is TGTGCCAGCGGCCCCAATGAGCAGTTCTTC. This sequence joins TRBV7-2 and TRBJ2-1; no reliable D call. Germline V lookup: CDR1 SGHTA, CDR2 FQGNSA. V dropped 8 bases and J dropped 6 bases, with 5 bases sitting between them. The CDR3 contains 10 residues. The full variable domain, its missing parts supplied by reference TRBV7-2 and TRBJ2-1, is GAGVSQSPSNKVTEKGKDVELRCDPISGHTALYWYRQSLGQGLEFLIYFQGNSAPDKSGLPSDRFSAERTGGSVSTLTIQRTQQEDSAVYLCASGPNEQFFGPGTRLTVL.

At least ten counts were recorded for this clonotype. This chain joins TRBV27 and TRBJ2-7; D unresolved. The CDR3 extends over 15 amino acids. CDR1 MNHEY and CDR2 SMNVEV come from the germline V gene (reference sequence). V shed 5 bases and J shed 0 bases, with 14 bases lying between them. DNA for the CDR3: TGTGCCAGCAGTCGGGCTTTGGAGAGCTCCTACGAGCAGTACTTC. Translating gives CASSRALESSYEQYF.

This clonotype has at least ten counts. This chain joins TRBV28 and TRBJ1-1; no reliable D call. Trimming pared 1 base from V and 10 bases from J, leaving 13 bases between. The CDR3 runs to 13 residues. CDR1 and CDR2 (germline): MDHEN, SYDVKM. The CDR3 region is CASSLFSEFVAFF. The CDR3 DNA reads as TGTGCCAGCAGTTTATTTAGCGAGTTTGTAGCTTTCTTT. The full variable domain, its missing parts supplied by reference TRBV28 and TRBJ1-1, is DVKVTQSSRYLVKRTGEKVFLECVQDMDHENMFWYRQDPGLGLRLIYFSYDVKMKEKGDIPEGYSVSREKKERFSLILESASTNQTSMYLCASSLFSEFVAFFGQGTRLTVV.

This clonotype was detected ten times or more. This chain connects TRBV2 to TRBJ2-3; D is unclear. CDR3 length equals 12 residues. CDR1 and CDR2 from the germline V gene are SNHLY and FYNNEI. V was clipped by 5 bases and J by 7 bases, with 10 bases between them. The CDR3, as DNA: TGTGCCAGCAGTTCCCCCAGTAATACGCAGTATTTT. Translation gives CASSSPSNTQYF.

This chain joins TRBV6-2 or TRBV6-3 and TRBJ1-5, with D unclear. CDR3 length: 17 residues. Per the germline V gene, CDR1 is MNHEY and CDR2 is SVGEGT. Trimming pared 6 bases from V and 0 bases from J, leaving 18 bases between. CDR3 residues: CASSPGPTAYSNQPQHF. DNA of the CDR3: TGTGCCAGCAGCCCCGGACCTACCGCTTATAGCAATCAGCCCCAGCATTTT.

This clonotype was recorded at least ten times. J is TRBJ2-7 and V is TRBV7-3; TRBD2 matches 8 bases. CDR1 is SGHTA, CDR2 FQGTGA, per germline. With V trimmed by 6 bases and J by 5 bases, 12 bases remained unmatched. The CDR3 runs to 15 residues. The CDR3: CASRWGLSGSDEQYF. The DNA of the CDR3 is TGTGCCAGCAGGTGGGGACTAAGCGGGAGCGACGAGCAGTACTTC.

This clonotype was counted only a few times. The V gene is TRBV12-3 or TRBV12-4, the J gene TRBJ1-5; TRBD1 matches at 7 bases. Trimming cost V 6 bases and J 2 bases; bases outside gene matches: 7. CDR3 length equals 15 residues. This CDR3 is CASRPQGLGNQPQHF. In DNA form, the CDR3 reads TGTGCCAGCAGGCCACAGGGGCTGGGCAATCAGCCCCAGCATTTT.

This clonotype was observed at least ten times. V gene TRBV15 combines with J gene TRBJ1-5; D unclear. V lost 0 bases and J 3 bases, leaving 6 bases between the germline ends. This CDR3 has 14 amino acids. Looked up from germline, CDR1 is LNHNV and CDR2 is YYDKDF (reference sequence). The CDR3 bases are TGTGCCACCAGCAGAGATACGGTCAATCAGCCCCAGCATTTT. Translating it yields CATSRDTVNQPQHF.

The chain couples TRBV6-4 to TRBJ1-6; D call uncertain. The CDR3 covers 12 residues. Germline values: CDR1 MRHNA, CDR2 SNTAGT. V shed 3 bases and J shed 9 bases, with 6 bases lying between them. DNA for the CDR3: TGTGCCAGCAGTGAAACTATTTCACCCCTCCACTTT. Translating it yields CASSETISPLHF.

The chain recombines TRBV7-9 with TRBJ2-3; 8 nucleotides align to TRBD2. The CDR3 contains 16 residues. The V gene's germline CDR1 is SEHNR and CDR2 FQNEAQ (reference sequence). J lost 4 bases, V lost 1 base, and 7 bases had no gene match. The CDR3 loop reads CASSLGLAWESDTQYF. CDR3 DNA sequence: TGTGCCAGCAGCTTAGGACTAGCGTGGGAGTCAGATACGCAGTATTTT.

The table lists this clonotype with many counts. V usage is TRBV12-3 or TRBV12-4 and J usage is TRBJ1-1; no clear D. Trimming took off 1 base at V and 5 bases at J, with 8 bases between the two ends. This CDR3 is 13 amino acids long. In DNA form, the CDR3 reads TGTGCCAGCAGTTTAGGGTATGGTACTGAAGCTTTCTTT. This codes for CASSLGYGTEAFF.

The J gene is TRBJ1-1, the V gene TRBV6-1; TRBD1 matches at 8 bases. The CDR3 covers 13 residues. CDR1 and CDR2 (germline): MNHNS, SASEGT. Trimming at V came to 6 bases and at J to 9 bases, leaving 9 bases not matched to a gene. The CDR3 DNA is TGTGCCAGCAGGACCACAGGGGGGGAGAAAGCTTTCTTT. Amino acid sequence: CASRTTGGEKAFF.

With respect to this clonotype: One end of the junction varies from germline; a read error may be responsible. The V and J genes are TRBV7-6 and TRBJ2-5, with D unclear. This CDR3 is 11 amino acids long. Germline V CDR1 and CDR2: SGHVS, FNYEAQ. CDR3 protein: CASGLGETQYF. CDR3 in DNA: TGTGCCAGCGGCTTAGGGGAGACCCAGTACTTC.